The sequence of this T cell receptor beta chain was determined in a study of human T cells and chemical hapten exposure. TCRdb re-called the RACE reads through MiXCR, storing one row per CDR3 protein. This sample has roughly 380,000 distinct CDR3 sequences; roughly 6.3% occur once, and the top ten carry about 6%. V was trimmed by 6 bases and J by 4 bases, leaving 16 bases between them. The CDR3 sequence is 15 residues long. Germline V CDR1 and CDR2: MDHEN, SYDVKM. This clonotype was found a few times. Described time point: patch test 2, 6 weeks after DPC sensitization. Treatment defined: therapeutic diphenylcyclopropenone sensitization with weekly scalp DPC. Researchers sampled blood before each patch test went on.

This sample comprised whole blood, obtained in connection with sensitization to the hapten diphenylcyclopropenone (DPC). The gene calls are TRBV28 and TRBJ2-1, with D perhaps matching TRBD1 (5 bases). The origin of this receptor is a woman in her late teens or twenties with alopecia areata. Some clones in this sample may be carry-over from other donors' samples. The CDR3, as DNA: TGTGCCAGCAGGGGGCCGGCCAGAGGATACAATGAGCAGTTCTTC. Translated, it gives CASRGPARGYNEQFF.